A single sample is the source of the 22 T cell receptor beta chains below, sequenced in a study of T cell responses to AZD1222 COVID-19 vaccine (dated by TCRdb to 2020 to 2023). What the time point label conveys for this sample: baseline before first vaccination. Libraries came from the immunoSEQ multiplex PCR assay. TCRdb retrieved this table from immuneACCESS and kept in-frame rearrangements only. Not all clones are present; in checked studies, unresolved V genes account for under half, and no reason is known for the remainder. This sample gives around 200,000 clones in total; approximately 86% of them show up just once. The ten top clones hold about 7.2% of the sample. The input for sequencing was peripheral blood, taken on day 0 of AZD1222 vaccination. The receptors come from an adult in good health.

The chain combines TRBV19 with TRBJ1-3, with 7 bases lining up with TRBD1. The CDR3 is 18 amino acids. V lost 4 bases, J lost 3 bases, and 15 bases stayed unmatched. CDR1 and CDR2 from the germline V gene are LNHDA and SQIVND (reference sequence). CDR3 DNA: TGTGCCAGTAGTACCCGGGACAGAACCCGCTCTGGTGGAAACACCATATATTTT. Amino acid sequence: CASSTRDRTRSGGNTIYF.

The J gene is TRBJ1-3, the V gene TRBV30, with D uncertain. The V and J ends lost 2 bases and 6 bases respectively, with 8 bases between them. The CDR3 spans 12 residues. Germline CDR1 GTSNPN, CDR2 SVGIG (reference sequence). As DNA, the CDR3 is TGTGCCTGGAGTACCCATGAAAACACCATATATTTT. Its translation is CAWSTHENTIYF.

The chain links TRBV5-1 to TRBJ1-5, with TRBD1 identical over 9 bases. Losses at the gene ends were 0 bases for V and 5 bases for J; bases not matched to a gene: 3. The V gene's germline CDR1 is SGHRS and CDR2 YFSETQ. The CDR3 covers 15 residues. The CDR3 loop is CASSLGTGVDQPQHF. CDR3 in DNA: TGCGCCAGCAGCTTGGGGACAGGGGTAGATCAGCCCCAGCATTTT. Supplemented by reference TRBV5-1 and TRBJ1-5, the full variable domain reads KAGVTQTPRYLIKTRGQQVTLSCSPISGHRSVSWYQQTPGQGLQFLFEYFSETQRNKGNFPGRFSGRQFSNSRSEMNVSTLELGDSALYLCASSLGTGVDQPQHFGDGTRLSIL.

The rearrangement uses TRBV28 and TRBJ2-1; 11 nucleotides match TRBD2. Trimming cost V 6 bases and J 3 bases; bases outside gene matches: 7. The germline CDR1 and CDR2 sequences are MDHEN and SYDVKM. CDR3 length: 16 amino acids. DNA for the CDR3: TGTGCCAGCAGGTTGACTAGCGGGGACCTCTACAATGAGCAGTTCTTC. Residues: CASRLTSGDLYNEQFF.

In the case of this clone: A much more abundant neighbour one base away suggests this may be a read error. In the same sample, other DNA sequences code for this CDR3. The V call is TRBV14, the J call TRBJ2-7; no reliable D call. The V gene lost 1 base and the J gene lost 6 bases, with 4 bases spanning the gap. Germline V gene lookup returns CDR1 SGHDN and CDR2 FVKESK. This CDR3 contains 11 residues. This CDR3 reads CASSQGGEQYF. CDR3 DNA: TGTGCCAGCAGCCAAGGTGGCGAGCAGTACTTC.

The CDR3 sequence is CASSLRGRAGELFF. The CDR3 bases are TGTGCCAGCAGCCTAAGGGGGCGGGCCGGGGAGCTGTTTTTT. The V call is TRBV4-2, the J call TRBJ2-2; 7 bases align to TRBD1. J lost 6 bases, V lost 4 bases, and 5 bases had no gene match. Per the germline V gene, CDR1 is LGHNA and CDR2 is YNFKEQ. This CDR3 region has 14 residues.

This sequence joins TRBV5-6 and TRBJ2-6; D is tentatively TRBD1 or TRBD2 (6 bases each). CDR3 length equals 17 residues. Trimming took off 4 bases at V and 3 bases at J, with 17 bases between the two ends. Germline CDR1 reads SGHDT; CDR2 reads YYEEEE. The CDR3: CASSLRTGTGGANVLTF. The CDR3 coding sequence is TGTGCCAGCAGCCTCAGAACAGGGACTGGTGGGGCCAACGTCCTGACTTTC.

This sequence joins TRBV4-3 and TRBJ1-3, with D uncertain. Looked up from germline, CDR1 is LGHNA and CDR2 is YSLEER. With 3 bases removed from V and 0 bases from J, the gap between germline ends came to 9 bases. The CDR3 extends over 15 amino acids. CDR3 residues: CASSHDGGSGNTIYF. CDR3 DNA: TGCGCCAGCAGCCACGACGGAGGCTCTGGAAACACCATATATTTT.

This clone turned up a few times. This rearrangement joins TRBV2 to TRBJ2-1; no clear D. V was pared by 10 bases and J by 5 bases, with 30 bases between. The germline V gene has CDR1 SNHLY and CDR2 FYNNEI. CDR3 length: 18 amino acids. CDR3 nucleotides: TGTGCCAACACTCTAGATGGGGTTCCAACCGCGAGGAACAATGAGCAGTTCTTC. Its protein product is CANTLDGVPTARNNEQFF.

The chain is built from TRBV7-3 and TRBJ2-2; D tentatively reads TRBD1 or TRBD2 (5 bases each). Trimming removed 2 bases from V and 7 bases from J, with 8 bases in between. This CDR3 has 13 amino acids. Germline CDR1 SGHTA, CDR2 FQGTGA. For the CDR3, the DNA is TGTGCCAGCAGCTTACGGGGCAACGGGGAGCTGTTTTTT. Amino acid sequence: CASSLRGNGELFF.

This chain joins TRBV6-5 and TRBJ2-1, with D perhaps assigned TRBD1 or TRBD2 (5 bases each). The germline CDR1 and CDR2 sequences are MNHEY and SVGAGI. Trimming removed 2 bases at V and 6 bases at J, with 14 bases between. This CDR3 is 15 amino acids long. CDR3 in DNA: TGTGCCAGCAGTTACACGGCAGGGAGAAGCAATGAGCAGTTCTTC. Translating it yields CASSYTAGRSNEQFF.

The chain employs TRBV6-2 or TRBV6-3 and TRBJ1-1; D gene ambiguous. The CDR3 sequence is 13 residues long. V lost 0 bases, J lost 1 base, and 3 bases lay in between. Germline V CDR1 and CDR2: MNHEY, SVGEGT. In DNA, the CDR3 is TGTGCCAGCAGTTACTCCGCGAACACTGAAGCTTTCTTT. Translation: CASSYSANTEAFF.

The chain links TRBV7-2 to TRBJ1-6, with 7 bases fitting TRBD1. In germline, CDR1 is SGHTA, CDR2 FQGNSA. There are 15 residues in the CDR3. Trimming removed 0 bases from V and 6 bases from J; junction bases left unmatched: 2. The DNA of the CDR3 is TGTGCCAGCAGCTTAGCTAGGGGGCCTAATTCACCCCTCCACTTT. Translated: CASSLARGPNSPLHF.

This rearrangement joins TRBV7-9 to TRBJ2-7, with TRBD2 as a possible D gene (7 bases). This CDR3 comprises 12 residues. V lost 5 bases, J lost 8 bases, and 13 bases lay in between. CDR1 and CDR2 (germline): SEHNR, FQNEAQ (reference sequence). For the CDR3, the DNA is TGTGCCAGCAGCACACAGGGAGGGCAGCAGTACTTC. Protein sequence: CASSTQGGQQYF.

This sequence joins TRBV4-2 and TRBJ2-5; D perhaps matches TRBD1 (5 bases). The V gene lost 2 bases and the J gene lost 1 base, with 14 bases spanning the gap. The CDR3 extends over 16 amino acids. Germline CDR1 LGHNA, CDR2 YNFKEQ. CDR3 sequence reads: CASSQPETGIQETQYF. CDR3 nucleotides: TGTGCCAGCAGCCAACCTGAAACAGGAATCCAAGAGACCCAGTACTTC.

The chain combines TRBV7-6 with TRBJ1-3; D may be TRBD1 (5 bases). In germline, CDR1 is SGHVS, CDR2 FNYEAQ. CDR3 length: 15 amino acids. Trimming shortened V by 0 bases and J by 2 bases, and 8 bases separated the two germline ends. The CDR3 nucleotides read TGTGCCAGCAGCTTAGCCGCAGGGACTGGAAACACCATATATTTT. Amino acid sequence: CASSLAAGTGNTIYF.

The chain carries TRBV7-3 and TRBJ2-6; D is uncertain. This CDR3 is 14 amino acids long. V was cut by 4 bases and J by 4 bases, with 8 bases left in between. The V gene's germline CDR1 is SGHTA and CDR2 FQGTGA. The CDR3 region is CASSSAGGANVLTF. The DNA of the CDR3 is TGTGCCAGCAGCTCCGCAGGAGGGGCCAACGTCCTGACTTTC.

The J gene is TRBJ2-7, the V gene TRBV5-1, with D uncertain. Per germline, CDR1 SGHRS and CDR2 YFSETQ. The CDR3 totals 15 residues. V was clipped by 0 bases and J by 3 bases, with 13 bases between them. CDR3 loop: CASSLVGRVLYEQYF. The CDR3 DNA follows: TGCGCCAGCAGCTTGGTGGGTAGGGTCCTCTACGAGCAGTACTTC.

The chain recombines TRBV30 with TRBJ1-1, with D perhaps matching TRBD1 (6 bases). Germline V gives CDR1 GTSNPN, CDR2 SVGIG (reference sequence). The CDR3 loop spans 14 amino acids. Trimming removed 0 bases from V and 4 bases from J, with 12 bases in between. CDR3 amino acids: CAWSVEGVGTEAFF. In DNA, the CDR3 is TGTGCCTGGAGTGTAGAGGGGGTTGGCACTGAAGCTTTCTTT.

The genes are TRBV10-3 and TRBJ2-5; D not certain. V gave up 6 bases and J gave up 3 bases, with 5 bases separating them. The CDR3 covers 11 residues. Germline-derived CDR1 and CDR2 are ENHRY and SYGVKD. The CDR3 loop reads CAISEEETQYF. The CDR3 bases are TGTGCCATCAGCGAGGAAGAGACCCAGTACTTC.

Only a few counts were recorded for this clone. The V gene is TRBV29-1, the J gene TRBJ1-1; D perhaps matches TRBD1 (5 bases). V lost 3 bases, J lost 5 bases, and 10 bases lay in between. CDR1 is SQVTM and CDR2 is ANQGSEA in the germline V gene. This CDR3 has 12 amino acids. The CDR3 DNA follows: TGCAGCGTTGATGGGGACGTGACTGAAGCTTTCTTT. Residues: CSVDGDVTEAFF.

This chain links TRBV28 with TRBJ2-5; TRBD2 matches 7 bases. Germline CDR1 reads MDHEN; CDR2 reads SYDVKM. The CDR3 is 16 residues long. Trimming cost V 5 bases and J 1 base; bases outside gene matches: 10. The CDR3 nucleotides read TGTGCCAGCAGTGTTCAGGGAAGGGAGGGCCAAGAGACCCAGTACTTC. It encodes CASSVQGREGQETQYF.